This T cell receptor (beta chain) was captured in a study of shared clonotypes between healthy human individuals. Study background: Three plates each covered CD4 naive and memory; CD8 naive two, CD8 memory one.

Regarding the study as a whole: Generation probabilities of non-shared clonotypes were lower (relative to those shared by all four donors). Researchers found naive subsets generally carried larger estimated richness than memory subsets. Around 5.4% of naive CD4 clonotypes were common to a handful of donors.

This CDR3 contains 14 residues. Germline assignment: CDR1 SGHDN and CDR2 FVKESK. V lost 7 bases to trimming and J lost 4 bases, with 14 bases between them. The method was immunoSEQ multiplex PCR; TCRdb's version includes in-frame clones alone and lacks a portion of them. The sample yields around 600,000 clones, 85% to 95% seen once. CD8 cells classed as naive were CD45RO-negative and positively selected for CCR7, excluding terminally differentiated effector memory CD45RA+ cells. Turning to this clone: Its target is unknown.

This sequence joins TRBV14 and TRBJ2-1; perhaps TRBD2 as D (6 bases). Material for sequencing was naive CD8+ T cells sorted from blood. This TCR came from a woman aged 30 to 39 in good health. The CDR3 sequence is CASTSGLSYNEQFF. In nucleotides, the CDR3 is TGTGCCAGCACCTCCGGACTATCATACAATGAGCAGTTCTTC.